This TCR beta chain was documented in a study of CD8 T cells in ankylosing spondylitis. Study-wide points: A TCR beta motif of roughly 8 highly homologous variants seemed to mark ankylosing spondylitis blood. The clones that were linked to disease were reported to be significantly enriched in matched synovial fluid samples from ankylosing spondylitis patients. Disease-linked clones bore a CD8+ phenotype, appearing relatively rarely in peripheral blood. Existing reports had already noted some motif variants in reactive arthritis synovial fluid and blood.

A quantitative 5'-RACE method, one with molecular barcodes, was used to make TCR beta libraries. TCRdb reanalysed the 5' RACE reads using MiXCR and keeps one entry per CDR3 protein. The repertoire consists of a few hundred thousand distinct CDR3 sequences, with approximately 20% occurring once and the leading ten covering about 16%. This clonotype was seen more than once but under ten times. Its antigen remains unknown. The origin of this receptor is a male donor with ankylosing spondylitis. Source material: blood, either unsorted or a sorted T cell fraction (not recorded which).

CDR3 sequence (DNA): TGCAGTGCCCCACTCCAACCAGGTGAAAAACTGTTTTTT. It codes for CSAPLQPGEKLFF. J is TRBJ1-4 and V is TRBV20-1; D gene ambiguous. Per germline, CDR1 DFQATT and CDR2 SNEGSKA (reference sequence). The CDR3 sequence is 13 residues long. Trimming stripped 6 bases from V and 7 bases from J, with 15 bases between.